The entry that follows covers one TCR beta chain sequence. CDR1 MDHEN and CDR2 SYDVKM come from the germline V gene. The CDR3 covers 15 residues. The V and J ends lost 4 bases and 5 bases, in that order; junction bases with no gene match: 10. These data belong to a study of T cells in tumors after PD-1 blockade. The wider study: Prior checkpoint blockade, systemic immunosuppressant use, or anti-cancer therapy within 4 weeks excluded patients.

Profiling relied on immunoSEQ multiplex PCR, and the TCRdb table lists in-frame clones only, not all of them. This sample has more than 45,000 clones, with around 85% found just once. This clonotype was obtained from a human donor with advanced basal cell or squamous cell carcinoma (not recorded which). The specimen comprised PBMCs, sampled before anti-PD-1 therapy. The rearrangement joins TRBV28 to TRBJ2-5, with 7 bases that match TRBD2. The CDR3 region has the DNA TGTGCCAGCAGTTCCCTGGGGGAGGGCCTGGAGACCCAGTACTTC. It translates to CASSSLGEGLETQYF.